The 5 T cell receptor beta chains in this list originate from one sample, sequenced in a study of blood T cell repertoires in COVID-19. Profiled with immunoSEQ multiplex PCR; TCRdb holds only in-frame clones, not every one. Seen here are over 150,000 clones, 80% to 90% observed once, and the top ten hold 9% to 10%. Source material: PBMCs or T cells enriched from blood (not recorded which). Every receptor here comes from a woman between 18 and 29 years old who had recovered from COVID-19.

The genes are TRBV3-1 (or the pseudogene TRBV3-2) and TRBJ2-1; 9 bases align to TRBD2. The CDR3 loop spans 16 amino acids. The V gene end was trimmed by 1 base and the J gene end by 0 bases; junction bases not matched to a gene: 1. From germline, CDR1 is LGHDT and CDR2 YNNKEL (reference sequence). DNA of the CDR3: TGTGCCAGCAGCCAAGGACTAGCGGCCTCCTACAATGAGCAGTTCTTC. Amino acid sequence: CASSQGLAASYNEQFF.

This clone was detected a few times. The chain uses TRBV6-5 and TRBJ1-3; possibly TRBD1 for D (6 bases). There are 15 residues in the CDR3. The V and J ends lost 6 bases and 1 base respectively, with 13 bases between them. Germline V gene sequence: CDR1 MNHEY, CDR2 SVGAGI. In DNA form, the CDR3 reads TGTGCCAGCAGAACGGGACAAATTTCTGGAAACACCATATATTTT. Translated, it gives CASRTGQISGNTIYF.

The J gene is TRBJ2-7, the V gene TRBV4-1; 14 positions match TRBD2. This CDR3 is built from 20 residues. V lost 4 bases and J lost 1; bases outside the gene matches: 15. Germline V gene lookup returns CDR1 MGHRA and CDR2 YSYEKL. The CDR3: CASSPLTQTSGGASSYEQYF. The CDR3 bases are TGCGCCAGCAGCCCCCTTACGCAGACTAGCGGGGGGGCTAGTTCCTACGAGCAGTACTTC.

The chain links TRBV20-1 to TRBJ1-1, with D unclear. Trimming stripped 5 bases from V and 7 bases from J, with 11 bases between. The germline gives CDR1 DFQATT, CDR2 SNEGSKA (reference sequence). The CDR3 totals 11 residues. The CDR3 sequence: CSASLSGEAFF. In nucleotides, the CDR3 is TGCAGTGCTTCTTTGAGTGGTGAAGCTTTCTTT.

This clone was detected only a few times. V and J are TRBV5-4 and TRBJ1-2, with D tentatively TRBD1 (5 bases). Trimming took off 3 bases at V and 5 bases at J, with 11 bases between the two ends. There are 13 residues in the CDR3. CDR1 is SGHNT, CDR2 YYREEE, per germline (reference sequence). Written as DNA, the CDR3 is TGTGCCAGCAGCTACCAGGGAGGATATGGCTACACCTTC. This sequence encodes CASSYQGGYGYTF.